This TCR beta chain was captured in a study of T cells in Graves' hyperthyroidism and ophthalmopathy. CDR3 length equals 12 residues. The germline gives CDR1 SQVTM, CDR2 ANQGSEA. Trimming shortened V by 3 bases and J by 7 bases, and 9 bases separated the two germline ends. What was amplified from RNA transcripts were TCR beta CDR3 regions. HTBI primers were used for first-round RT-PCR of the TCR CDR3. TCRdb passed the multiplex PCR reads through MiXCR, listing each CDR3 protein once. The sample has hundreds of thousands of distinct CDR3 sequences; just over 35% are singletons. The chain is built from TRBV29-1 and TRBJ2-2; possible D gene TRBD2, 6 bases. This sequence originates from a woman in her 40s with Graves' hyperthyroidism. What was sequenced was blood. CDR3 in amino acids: CSVDDGGGELFF. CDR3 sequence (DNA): TGCAGCGTTGACGACGGGGGCGGGGAGCTGTTTTTT.